Following are 16 T cell receptor beta chains from one sample sequenced in a study of human T cells and chemical hapten exposure. The time point here: patch test 3, about 24 weeks after DPC sensitization. Specified treatment: therapeutic diphenylcyclopropenone sensitization with weekly scalp DPC. TCRdb itself ran the RACE reads through MiXCR, one entry per CDR3 protein. This table holds fewer than 200,000 distinct CDR3 sequences, about a quarter found once. The sample consisted of whole blood, taken in connection with sensitization to the hapten diphenylcyclopropenone (DPC). These receptor sequences come from a woman aged 18 to 35 with alopecia areata. Some clones in this sample may be carry-over from other donors' samples.

In DNA, the CDR3 is TGTGCCAGCAGCCGAGGACTAGCGGGGGGGTCTCCTGAGCAGTTCTTC. It encodes CASSRGLAGGSPEQFF. V usage is TRBV11-1 and J usage is TRBJ2-1, with 15 bases lining up with TRBD2. The CDR3 is 16 amino acids. With V trimmed by 5 bases and J by 9 bases, 8 bases remained unmatched. CDR1 and CDR2 (germline): SGHAT, FQDESV (reference sequence).

This chain joins TRBV5-1 and TRBJ1-1, with TRBD1 as a possible D gene (5 bases). This CDR3 contains 14 residues. Germline values: CDR1 SGHRS, CDR2 YFSETQ. Trimming cost V 5 bases and J 0 bases, with 11 bases left between them. CDR3 loop: CASRTGRMNTEAFF. The CDR3 DNA follows: TGCGCCAGCAGAACAGGACGGATGAACACTGAAGCTTTCTTT.

This clonotype has a count of ten or more. The chain is built from TRBV4-1 and TRBJ2-7; unclear D gene. Germline CDR1 MGHRA, CDR2 YSYEKL. The germline V and J ends were trimmed by 0 bases and 2 bases, with 8 bases remaining between them. The CDR3 length is 14 residues. The CDR3 DNA sequence: TGCGCCAGCAGCCAAGACTCCAATCCCTACGAGCAGTACTTC. Translating it yields CASSQDSNPYEQYF.

This clonotype appeared a few times. V usage is TRBV9 and J usage is TRBJ1-1; D unclear. There are 13 residues in the CDR3. Per the germline V gene, CDR1 is SGDLS and CDR2 is YYNGEE. Deletions cut 4 bases from V and 1 base from J, with 8 bases between. CDR3 sequence reads: CASSTRQNTEAFF. CDR3 coding DNA: TGTGCCAGCAGCACCCGACAGAACACTGAAGCTTTCTTT. Variable domain in full (rest from reference TRBV9 and TRBJ1-1): DSGVTQTPKHLITATGQRVTLRCSPRSGDLSVYWYQQSLDQGLQFLIQYYNGEERAKGNILERFSAQQFPDLHSELNLSSLELGDSALYFCASSTRQNTEAFFGQGTRLTVV.

This clonotype was counted at least ten times. V and J are TRBV20-1 and TRBJ2-5; 8 nucleotides match TRBD1. The V gene's germline CDR1 is DFQATT and CDR2 SNEGSKA (reference sequence). This CDR3 is built from 11 residues. In DNA form, the CDR3 reads TGCAGCGGGGACAGGCAAGAGACCCAGTACTTC. It encodes CSGDRQETQYF.

In its sample, this clonotype was seen a few times. This chain uses TRBV4-1 with TRBJ2-1, with D uncertain. Trimming pared 0 bases from V and 10 bases from J, leaving 16 bases between. The CDR3 covers 15 residues. The germline V gene has CDR1 MGHRA and CDR2 YSYEKL. CDR3 residues: CASSQESGLSAEQFF. CDR3 nucleotide sequence: TGCGCCAGCAGCCAAGAATCGGGCCTAAGTGCCGAGCAGTTCTTC.

This chain links TRBV29-1 with TRBJ2-1; D might be TRBD1 (6 bases). The CDR3 loop spans 10 amino acids. Germline CDR1 is SQVTM and CDR2 is ANQGSEA. V was pared by 5 bases and J by 10 bases, with 9 bases between. In DNA, the CDR3 is TGCAGCGTTTCCAGGGGAGAGCAGTTCTTC. Encoded protein: CSVSRGEQFF.

This chain connects TRBV29-1 to TRBJ2-7, with D possibly matching TRBD1 (6 bases). Germline CDR1 and CDR2: SQVTM and ANQGSEA. The V end lost 4 bases, the J end lost 4 bases, and 11 bases lay between the germline ends. This CDR3 has 12 residues. The CDR3 sequence: CSVARGPYEQYF. CDR3 sequence (DNA): TGCAGCGTTGCCAGGGGCCCATACGAGCAGTACTTC.

The rearrangement joins TRBV2 to TRBJ2-2; D is unclear. This CDR3 is built from 15 residues. The germline gives CDR1 SNHLY, CDR2 FYNNEI. Trimming pared 11 bases from V and 2 bases from J, leaving 18 bases between. In DNA, the CDR3 is TGTGCCGCGTATAGGGCTATATCTAACACCGGGGAGCTGTTTTTT. This gives the protein CAAYRAISNTGELFF.

The chain combines TRBV10-3 with TRBJ2-3; TRBD2 agrees at 7 bases. The CDR3 totals 15 residues. The germline gives CDR1 ENHRY, CDR2 SYGVKD. Unmatched junction bases numbered 11, after V lost 6 bases and J lost 5 bases. The CDR3 loop reads CAIRTSGGGGDTQYF. The CDR3 coding sequence is TGTGCCATCAGGACCTCGGGTGGGGGGGGAGATACGCAGTATTTT.

The chain links TRBV4-1 to TRBJ2-7, with D possibly matching TRBD1 (6 bases). The CDR3 has 14 residues. Trimming left V 0 bases short and J 4 bases short, with 10 bases between. The germline CDR1 and CDR2 sequences are MGHRA and YSYEKL. This CDR3 reads CASSQDGQTYEQYF. In nucleotides, the CDR3 is TGCGCCAGCAGCCAAGACGGACAGACGTACGAGCAGTACTTC.

This clonotype showed up just a few times. This sequence joins TRBV7-7 and TRBJ2-6; D remains unclear. The CDR3 covers 14 residues. The germline gives CDR1 SSHAT, CDR2 FNYEAQ (reference sequence). The V and J ends lost 4 bases and 4 bases respectively, with 8 bases between them. The CDR3 sequence: CASSSGWGANVLTF. In DNA, the CDR3 is TGTGCCAGCAGCTCGGGTTGGGGGGCCAACGTCCTGACTTTC.

The chain recombines TRBV27 with TRBJ2-2; D gene ambiguous. The CDR3 consists of 14 residues. Trimming took off 5 bases at V and 4 bases at J, with 11 bases between the two ends. The germline V gene has CDR1 MNHEY and CDR2 SMNVEV (reference sequence). CDR3 loop: CASSPGPITGELFF. For the CDR3, the DNA is TGTGCCAGCAGTCCCGGACCGATCACCGGGGAGCTGTTTTTT.

The chain couples TRBV10-3 to TRBJ2-7, with D unclear. The V end was cut by 4 bases, the J end by 4 bases, with 11 bases between. Germline lookup yields CDR1 ENHRY and CDR2 SYGVKD. The CDR3 extends over 13 amino acids. CDR3 sequence reads: CAISVSSLYEQYF. CDR3 bases: TGTGCCATCAGTGTCTCGTCTTTATACGAGCAGTACTTC.

In its sample, this clonotype was seen a few times. V gene TRBV7-9 combines with J gene TRBJ2-7; TRBD1 matches 7 bases. Looked up from germline, CDR1 is SEHNR and CDR2 is FQNEAQ (reference sequence). Trimming took 0 bases from V and 3 from J; bases not matched to a gene: 8. The CDR3 has 16 residues. The CDR3 loop is CASSLASGQRSYEQYF. The CDR3, as DNA: TGTGCCAGCAGCTTAGCTTCGGGACAGAGAAGCTACGAGCAGTACTTC.

This clonotype came up many times. J is TRBJ1-2 and V is TRBV10-2, with D maybe TRBD1 (5 bases). V lost 8 bases, J lost 6 bases, and 16 bases lay in between. From germline, CDR1 is WSHSY and CDR2 SAAADI. The CDR3 loop spans 13 amino acids. The CDR3 reads CASWSGHQHGYTF. The DNA for the CDR3 is TGCGCCAGCTGGAGTGGACATCAACATGGCTACACCTTC.